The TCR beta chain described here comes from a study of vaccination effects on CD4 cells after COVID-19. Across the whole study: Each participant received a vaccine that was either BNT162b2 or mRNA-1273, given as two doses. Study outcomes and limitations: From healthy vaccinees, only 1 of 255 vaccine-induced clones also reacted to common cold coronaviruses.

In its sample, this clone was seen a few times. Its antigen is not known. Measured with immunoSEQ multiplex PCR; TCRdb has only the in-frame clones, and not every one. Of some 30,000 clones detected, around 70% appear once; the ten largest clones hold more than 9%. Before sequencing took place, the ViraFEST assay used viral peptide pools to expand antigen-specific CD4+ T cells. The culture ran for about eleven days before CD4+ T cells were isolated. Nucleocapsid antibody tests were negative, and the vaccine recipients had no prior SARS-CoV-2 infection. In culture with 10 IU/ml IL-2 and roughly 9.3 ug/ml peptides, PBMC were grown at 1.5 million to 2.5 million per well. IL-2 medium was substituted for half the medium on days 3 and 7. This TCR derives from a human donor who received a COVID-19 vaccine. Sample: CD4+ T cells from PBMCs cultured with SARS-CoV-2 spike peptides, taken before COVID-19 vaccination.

CDR3 DNA sequence: TGCGCCAGCAGTGACGCGGGTCGTTATGACGAGCAGTACTTC. Its protein is CASSDAGRYDEQYF. The genes are TRBV10-1 and TRBJ2-7; D is possibly TRBD2 (5 bases). The germline V and J ends were trimmed by 3 bases and 5 bases, with 14 bases remaining between them. Germline V gene lookup returns CDR1 WNHNN and CDR2 SYGVQD (reference sequence). This CDR3 has 14 residues.